Listed below are T cell receptor beta chains from one sample, sequenced in a study of blood T cell repertoires in COVID-19. Profiling relied on immunoSEQ multiplex PCR, and the TCRdb table lists in-frame clones only, not all of them. The table has around 120,000 clones, around 86% seen once. Sequencing was performed on peripheral blood. These receptor sequences come from a woman between 70 and 85 years old with acute or convalescent COVID-19. Both conserved end residues are part of each CDR3. D genes are given only for firm matches. Some rows have no size entry. The others give once, few or many, or a class for an expanded clone.

size	D	J	V	DNA	CDR3
NA	NA	TRBJ2-7	TRBV14	TGTGCCAGCAGCCGGACGACGGGGAGCTCCTACGAGCAGTACTTC	CASSRTTGSSYEQYF
NA	NA	TRBJ1-2	TRBV12-3/TRBV12-4	TGTGCCAGCAAGGGAACAGGCCTTACGGGCTACACCTTC	CASKGTGLTGYTF
once	TRBD1	TRBJ2-7	TRBV9	TGTGCCAGCAGCGCCGGGACAGGCCACTCCTACGAGCAGTACTTC	CASSAGTGHSYEQYF
NA	NA	TRBJ2-3	TRBV7-8	TGTGCCAGCAGCTCTGGGCGTGTCCTTAGCACAGATACGCAGTATTTT	CASSSGRVLSTDTQYF
NA	NA	TRBJ1-1	TRBV5-1	TGCGCCAGCAGCTTGGCCTGGGCGGGCGCAGACACTGAAGCTTTCTTT	CASSLAWAGADTEAFF
few	NA	TRBJ1-2	TRBV6-1	TGTGCCAGCAGTGATTGGCCTTACCCGACTCTCTCTGGCTACACCTTC	CASSDWPYPTLSGYTF
NA	TRBD2	TRBJ2-1	TRBV6-5	TGTGCCAGCAGTTACGGGACTAGCCGTTTCTCCAATGAGCAGTTCTTC	CASSYGTSRFSNEQFF
NA	NA	TRBJ1-6	TRBV10-3	TGTGCCATCAGTGAGTTGCAGGGCAATTCACCCCTCCACTTT	CAISELQGNSPLHF
once	NA	TRBJ1-1	TRBV25-1	TGTGCCAGCAGTCCCAGGGCAACGGGGGACACTGAAGCTTTCTTT	CASSPRATGDTEAFF
NA	NA	TRBJ1-3	TRBV9	TGTGCCAGCAGCCTGTCGGGGACACCAGGAAACACCATATATTTT	CASSLSGTPGNTIYF
NA	TRBD2	TRBJ2-3	TRBV11-2	TGTGCCAGCAGCTTCCCGGGGGGTGAGGCGCAGTATTTT	CASSFPGGEAQYF
NA	TRBD1	TRBJ2-7	TRBV9	TGTGCCAGCAGCGCACAGGGGGGACGGCAGTACTTC	CASSAQGGRQYF
NA	TRBD1	TRBJ1-4	TRBV5-1	TGCGCCAGCAGCGCGGACAGGGAAAATGAAAAACTGTTTTTT	CASSADRENEKLFF
NA	TRBD1	TRBJ1-2	TRBV7-3	TGTGCCAGCAGCTCGGGACAGGGCCCAACCTATGGCTACACCTTC	CASSSGQGPTYGYTF
NA	NA	TRBJ2-1	TRBV30	TGTGCCGGGGAGTCAGGGGCTGAGCAGTTCTTC	CAGESGAEQFF
NA	NA	TRBJ1-4	TRBV6-4	TGTGCCAGCAGCGAGGGCGTCACCACTAATGAAAAACTGTTTTTT	CASSEGVTTNEKLFF
NA	NA	TRBJ2-7	TRBV7-2	TGTGCCAGCAGCTCACCCGGGACACTCTCCTACGAGCAGTACTTC	CASSSPGTLSYEQYF
NA	NA	TRBJ1-1	TRBV6-6	TGTGCCAGCAGTCCCTCCCACACTGAAGCTTTCTTT	CASSPSHTEAFF
NA	NA	TRBJ1-5	TRBV10-3	TGTGCCATGGCATCGGGGTCTGGGGATCATCAGCCCCAGCATTTT	CAMASGSGDHQPQHF